This entry concerns a single T cell receptor (beta chain). Its antigen remains unidentified. Per-base qualities were not stored, and no clone one base away is much larger. Stable Graves' hyperthyroidism was defined as the absence of progression to ophthalmopathy over 18 months of follow-up. Hyperthyroidism patients were aged 18 to 65 years and newly diagnosed, with disease duration of less than 2 months. Exclusion was applied to patients with uncontrolled infections, other autoimmune diseases, pregnancy or lactation. Diagnoses were established on the basis of clinical symptoms, serum thyroxine and TRAb, thyroid ultrasound, and orbital computed tomography. Ficoll-Paque density gradient centrifugation was used to isolate PBMCs from 8.5 to 10 ml of fresh peripheral blood. Total RNA was extracted using Trizol reagent, and RNA quality was assessed on an Agilent 2100 Bioanalyzer. The TCR beta CDR3 regions were amplified from the RNA transcripts. For the first round of RT-PCR on the TCR CDR3, the HTBI primer set was used together with the Qiagen OneStep RT-PCR kit. Libraries were constructed in a second round of multiplex PCR, after which size selection and purification were carried out. Sequencing of the libraries was done on an Illumina HiSeq2000 using paired-end 100 bp reads. As for the original processing: SOAPnuke was used to process the raw data, throwing out any read that contained adapters or uncalled bases, had a mean Phred below 15, or lacked an exact constant-primer or identifier match. COPE v1.2.5 was used to merge the high-quality paired reads, and each unique nucleotide sequence was defined as a clonotype. Clonotypes were aligned to IMGT TRBV, TRBD and TRBJ reference segments using MiTCR v1.1. The analysis included only V-J combinations with a frequency above 0.0001, which together covered 99% to 99.2% of the repertoires. The TCS score was defined as F50 (clonal expansion) divided by E x V (chaos), with BLOSUM62-based TCRdist calculated between CDR3 peptides within each V-J. Welch's t-statistics and random forest reduced approximately 520 V-J features to about 13, which were used in a naive Bayes classifier (R e1071). TCRdb cleaned the public reads at Q25 with fastp, built clones with MiXCR and kept in-frame beta chains. Entries are consolidated by CDR3 protein sequence, retaining the most common genes and DNA. TCRdb's processing, not the study's, gives the V and J calls here. Across this sample there are about 96,000 distinct CDR3 sequences, with roughly 49% seen only once. The top ten constitute 25% to 30% of the sample.

The CDR3 has 15 amino acids, counting the end cysteine and phenylalanine. The retained sequence is limited to the CDR3, 45 bases, with the frame set at the first base. Deletion took 3 bases off V and 3 bases off J, with a span of 14 bases between the germline ends. The germline V gene supplies CDR1 SGHTA and CDR2 FQGNSA. The data belong to a study of T cells in Graves' hyperthyroidism and ophthalmopathy (dated by TCRdb to between 2017 and 2020). Some background on the complete study: Peripheral blood was sampled at the time of initial diagnosis, prior to any treatment. Prospective prediction of ophthalmopathy was tested in an independent validation cohort of 18 to 20 hyperthyroidism patients and 17 patients who later progressed to ophthalmopathy. After sampling, hyperthyroidism patients received methimazole starting at 30 mg daily, and ophthalmopathy patients received high-dose intravenous methylprednisolone. Thyroid tissue and blood T-cell repertoires from several Graves' hyperthyroidism patients were also compared in the study. For training and testing, the 80 to 100 patients in the discovery cohort were randomly divided in a 7:3 ratio. TCR Vbeta CDR3 sequencing of some 140 peripheral blood samples (43 ophthalmopathy, 75 to 85 hyperthyroidism and roughly 17 progressor patients) is reported in the paper. A discovery cohort of around 98 patients, roughly 45 with Graves' ophthalmopathy and 57 with stable Graves' hyperthyroidism, was used to find distinguishing TCR V-J signatures. Paper-wide results and their limitations: Sample size was not statistically predetermined, and blinding of investigators to group allocation was not performed. In validation, progression to ophthalmopathy was predicted by the model with nearly 71% sensitivity and 72% to 80% specificity, a median of approximately 6.5 months before onset. Most expanded thyroid clonotypes (frequency above 0.001) were also detected in blood, suggesting blood repertoires may reflect thyroid immune responses. In cross-validation, a model built on a 13 V-J signature told ophthalmopathy apart from stable hyperthyroidism with 85% to 90% sensitivity and 81% to 82% specificity, and in testing the same model reached 80%/75%.

The chain is made from TRBV7-2 and TRBJ1-2, and possibly TRBD1, on 5 matching bases. The origin of this receptor is a woman in her forties with Graves' hyperthyroidism. Sequenced sample: blood. CDR3 region: CASSFYKGQHYGYTF. The DNA is TGTGCCAGCAGCTTTTACAAGGGGCAGCACTATGGCTACACCTTC.